The 15 T cell receptor beta chains listed next were all sequenced from one sample in a study of human T cells and chemical hapten exposure. Using its own MiXCR run on the RACE reads, TCRdb lists one record per CDR3 protein. The sample contains under 200,000 distinct CDR3 sequences, around 15% of which appear only once. Time point specified: patch test 1, 2 weeks after DPC sensitization. Treatment denoted: therapeutic diphenylcyclopropenone sensitization with weekly scalp DPC. Sequenced here: whole blood, sampled in connection with sensitization to the hapten diphenylcyclopropenone (DPC). The source of these receptors is a woman aged 25 to 39 with alopecia areata. Some clones in this sample may be carry-over from other donors' samples.

This clonotype was recorded a few times. This rearrangement joins TRBV7-8 to TRBJ2-2; D gene uncertain. The CDR3 is 17 residues long. The germline V gene has CDR1 SGHVS and CDR2 FQNEAQ. V was cut by 2 bases and J by 1 base, with 14 bases left in between. CDR3 in amino acids: CASSLRAAWGNTGELFF. DNA of the CDR3: TGTGCCAGCAGCTTAAGGGCGGCTTGGGGGAACACCGGGGAGCTGTTTTTT.

The genes are TRBV5-1 and TRBJ2-5, with D possibly being TRBD1 or TRBD2 (5 bases each). Trimming shortened V by 1 base and J by 5 bases, and 9 bases separated the two germline ends. Per germline, CDR1 SGHRS and CDR2 YFSETQ. The CDR3 has 13 amino acids. This CDR3 reads CASSLSGTETQYF. The CDR3 nucleotides read TGCGCCAGCAGCTTGTCAGGGACGGAGACCCAGTACTTC.

This clonotype has just a few counts. CDR3 coding DNA: TGCAGTGCTAGAGAGGACAGAGATTCACCCCTCCACTTT. Translation: CSAREDRDSPLHF. The chain is built from TRBV20-1 and TRBJ1-6; D is perhaps TRBD1 (6 bases). Trimming pared 0 bases from V and 8 bases from J, leaving 8 bases between. The CDR3 covers 13 residues. Germline assignment: CDR1 DFQATT and CDR2 SNEGSKA (reference sequence).

This clonotype was counted only a few times. J is TRBJ1-4 and V is TRBV7-2; D unresolved. Between the trimmed V and J ends, which lost 3 bases and 11 bases, there was a span of 7 bases. The CDR3 loop spans 11 amino acids. Germline lookup yields CDR1 SGHTA and CDR2 FQGNSA. The CDR3, as DNA: TGTGCCAGCAGCTTCCCCGTTAAACTGTTTTTT. This codes for CASSFPVKLFF.

This clonotype showed up just a few times. The V and J genes are TRBV29-1 and TRBJ2-5; 8 nucleotides line up with TRBD2. The CDR3 spans 14 residues. V trimming: 4 bases; J trimming: 4 bases; junction bases outside the gene matches: 8. The germline V gene encodes CDR1 SQVTM and CDR2 ANQGSEA. The CDR3 coding sequence is TGCAGCGTTGGGACTAGCAGTTTCATAGAGACCCAGTACTTC. Translation: CSVGTSSFIETQYF.

Only a few counts were recorded for this clonotype. The chain employs TRBV6-2 or TRBV6-3 and TRBJ2-6; D is perhaps TRBD2 (6 bases). The germline V and J ends were trimmed by 6 bases and 2 bases, with 11 bases remaining between them. The length of the CDR3 is 15 residues. Germline values: CDR1 MNHEY, CDR2 SVGEGT. The CDR3 DNA is TGTGCCAGCAGCACCGGGGGTGCTGGGGCCAACGTCCTGACTTTC. Amino acids: CASSTGGAGANVLTF.

This clonotype was seen repeatedly, ten times or more. The CDR3 nucleotides are TGTGCCAGCAGTTACAGGGGCACAGATACGCAGTATTTT. Residues: CASSYRGTDTQYF. The genes are TRBV7-3 and TRBJ2-3; maybe TRBD1 (6 bases). Germline V gene data show CDR1 as SGHTA and CDR2 as FQGTGA. Trimming cost V 6 bases and J 1 base, with 8 bases left between them. This CDR3 is built from 13 residues.

This clonotype turned up a few times. The V gene is TRBV5-1, the J gene TRBJ2-5; the match to TRBD1 covers 7 bases. This CDR3 has 13 amino acids. The V segment lost 5 bases and the J segment 1 base; nucleotides outside the gene matches: 2. Germline V gives CDR1 SGHRS, CDR2 YFSETQ. CDR3 sequence: CASRGQFQETQYF. CDR3 nucleotide sequence: TGCGCCAGCAGGGGACAGTTCCAAGAGACCCAGTACTTC.

This clonotype was counted between two and nine times. This chain links TRBV2 with TRBJ2-1; 8 bases line up with TRBD2. The CDR3 has 15 residues. With V trimmed by 6 bases and J by 4 bases, 8 bases remained unmatched. Germline V gene lookup returns CDR1 SNHLY and CDR2 FYNNEI. The CDR3 reads CASRLGLVGYNEQFF. For the CDR3, the DNA is TGTGCCAGCAGGTTGGGACTAGTAGGATACAATGAGCAGTTCTTC.

This clonotype was seen only a few times. This chain uses TRBV20-1 with TRBJ2-1, with D unclear. Trimming removed 6 bases at V and 5 bases at J, with 11 bases between. CDR3 length: 12 residues. Germline assignment: CDR1 DFQATT and CDR2 SNEGSKA (reference sequence). The CDR3 region is CSAYRENNEQFF. CDR3 sequence (DNA): TGCAGTGCCTACAGAGAAAACAATGAGCAGTTCTTC.

This clonotype was recorded many times. The chain uses TRBV7-9 and TRBJ2-3; 8 nucleotides agree with TRBD2. The CDR3 is 15 amino acids. Looked up from germline, CDR1 is SEHNR and CDR2 is FQNEAQ (reference sequence). V lost 7 bases to trimming and J lost 4 bases; unmatched junction nucleotides: 10. Written as DNA, the CDR3 is TGTGCCAGCACTGGACTAGCTCGACTCGCAGATACGCAGTATTTT. This sequence encodes CASTGLARLADTQYF.

This clonotype has a handful of counts. The chain has TRBV2 and TRBJ2-1; D is tentatively TRBD1 or TRBD2 (5 bases each). This CDR3 region has 15 residues. Between the trimmed V and J ends, which lost 6 bases and 4 bases, there was a span of 16 bases. CDR1 and CDR2 (germline): SNHLY, FYNNEI. Here the CDR3 reads CASSPGPFIYNEQFF. The CDR3, as DNA: TGTGCCAGCAGCCCGGGACCGTTTATATACAATGAGCAGTTCTTC.

The V call is TRBV11-2, the J call TRBJ2-7; D gene ambiguous. Trimming cost V 5 bases and J 4 bases, with 15 bases left between them. Germline V gene lookup returns CDR1 SGHAT and CDR2 FQNNGV. This CDR3 is built from 14 residues. CDR3 DNA sequence: TGTGCCAGCAGCCTTATGGACCAGAGTTACGAGCAGTACTTC. Its protein product is CASSLMDQSYEQYF.

In its sample, this clonotype was seen a few times. The rearrangement links TRBV6-1 to TRBJ2-7, with D possibly being TRBD1 or TRBD2 (6 bases each). Germline lookup yields CDR1 MNHNS and CDR2 SASEGT. This CDR3 is 13 amino acids long. V was trimmed by 7 bases and J by 3 bases, leaving 13 bases between them. This chain's CDR3 is CASNGGPVYEQYF. CDR3 coding DNA: TGTGCCAGCAATGGGGGGCCTGTCTACGAGCAGTACTTC.

This clonotype turned up a few times. V is TRBV9 and J is TRBJ2-7; D possibly corresponds to TRBD2 (5 bases). The V and J ends lost 4 bases and 0 bases respectively, with 17 bases between them. The CDR3 consists of 16 residues. Germline V CDR1 and CDR2: SGDLS, YYNGEE. Here the CDR3 DNA reads TGTGCCAGCAGCTTACACGGGGATTCTTTCTCCTACGAGCAGTACTTC. Its translation: CASSLHGDSFSYEQYF.